The source of this T cell receptor beta chain is a study of control samples from healthy donors and cancer patients. Using immunoSEQ multiplex PCR, the repertoire was profiled, and TCRdb retains in-frame clones only, with some absent. Here the sample spans approximately 210,000 clones, about 89% being singletons. Of note for this clone: This sample also contains other DNA sequences that code for the same CDR3.

The CDR3 is 14 amino acids. Trimming left V 0 bases short and J 0 bases short, with 6 bases between. Per the germline V gene, CDR1 is GTSNPN and CDR2 is SVGIG (reference sequence). The sequenced sample was blood. The TCR sequence derives from a man aged 30-40 years in good health. This chain connects TRBV30 to TRBJ2-1; weak D call: TRBD2 (5 bases). The CDR3 region has the DNA TGTGCCTGGAGTGTGGGGAGCTCCTACAATGAGCAGTTCTTC. It specifies CAWSVGSSYNEQFF.